This TCR beta chain derives from a study of T cell responses to AZD1222 COVID-19 vaccine. This table comes from immunoSEQ multiplex PCR, and its TCRdb copy is limited to in-frame clones, with some not included. The data contain about 92,000 clones, just over 85% of them seen just once; the ten biggest clones take up approximately 10%. The CDR3 totals 13 residues. With 4 bases removed from V and 3 bases from J, the gap between germline ends came to 7 bases. Per the germline V gene, CDR1 is MDHEN and CDR2 is SYDVKM. V and J are TRBV28 and TRBJ2-1; TRBD2 is a possible D gene (5 bases). The receptor was isolated from an adult in good health. Sequenced material: peripheral blood, taken on day 0 of AZD1222 vaccination. The CDR3: CASSSRDYNEQFF. Written as DNA, the CDR3 is TGTGCCAGCAGTTCCCGGGACTACAATGAGCAGTTCTTC.